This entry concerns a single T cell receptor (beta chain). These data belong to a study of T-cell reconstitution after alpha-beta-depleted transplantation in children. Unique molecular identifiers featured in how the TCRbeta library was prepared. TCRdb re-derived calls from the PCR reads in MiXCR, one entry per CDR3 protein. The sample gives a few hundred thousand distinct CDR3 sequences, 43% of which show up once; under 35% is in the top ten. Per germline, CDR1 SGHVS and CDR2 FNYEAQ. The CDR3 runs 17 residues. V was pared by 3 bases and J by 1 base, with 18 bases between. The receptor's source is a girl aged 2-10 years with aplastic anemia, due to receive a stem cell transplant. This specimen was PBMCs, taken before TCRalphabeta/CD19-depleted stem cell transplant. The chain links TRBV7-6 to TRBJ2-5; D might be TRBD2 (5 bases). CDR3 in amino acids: CASSFEMYSGPQETQYF. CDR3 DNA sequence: TGTGCCAGCAGCTTTGAGATGTACAGCGGCCCCCAAGAGACCCAGTACTTC.